This T cell receptor (beta chain) was found in a study of blood T cells in healthy people across ages. For the second PCR, which ran for about 6 to 12 cycles, a sample-barcoded 5' primer and a J-beta primer mix were used. Via MiXCR, TCRdb re-called the 5' RACE reads, giving one row per CDR3 protein. The table lists about 1,800,000 distinct CDR3 sequences, under 30% of them singletons. The CDR3 length is 13 residues. Germline V CDR1 and CDR2: ENHRY, SYGVKD. V shed 8 bases, J shed 2 bases, and the junction held 5 bases outside the gene matches. This clonotype was seen at least ten times. The sequenced sample consisted of blood. This receptor was obtained from a woman aged 25 to 39 in good health. The chain employs TRBV10-3 and TRBJ2-7, with 8 bases identical to TRBD2. The CDR3 spells CAIQSAGAYEQYF. The CDR3 bases are TGTGCCATCCAATCAGCGGGGGCCTACGAGCAGTACTTC.